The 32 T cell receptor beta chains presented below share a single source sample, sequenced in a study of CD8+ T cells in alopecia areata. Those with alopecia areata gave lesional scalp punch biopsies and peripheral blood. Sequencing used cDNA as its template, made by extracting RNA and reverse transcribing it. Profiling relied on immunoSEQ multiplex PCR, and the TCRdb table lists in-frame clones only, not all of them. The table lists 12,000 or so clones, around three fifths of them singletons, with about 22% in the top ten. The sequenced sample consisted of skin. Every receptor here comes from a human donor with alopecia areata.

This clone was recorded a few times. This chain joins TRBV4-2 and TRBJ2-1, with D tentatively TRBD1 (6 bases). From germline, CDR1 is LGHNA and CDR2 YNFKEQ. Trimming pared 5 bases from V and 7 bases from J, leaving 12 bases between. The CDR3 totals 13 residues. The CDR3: CASSGRGKNEQFF. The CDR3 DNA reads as TGTGCCAGCAGCGGCAGGGGTAAAAATGAGCAGTTCTTC.

CDR3 nucleotides: TGTGCCAGCAGCTCACTAGGCTACGAGCAGTACTTC. It specifies CASSSLGYEQYF. The gene calls are TRBV7-2 and TRBJ2-7, with D possibly being TRBD2 (5 bases). This CDR3 comprises 12 residues. Between the trimmed V and J ends, which lost 4 bases and 3 bases, there was a span of 7 bases. Germline CDR1 reads SGHTA; CDR2 reads FQGNSA.

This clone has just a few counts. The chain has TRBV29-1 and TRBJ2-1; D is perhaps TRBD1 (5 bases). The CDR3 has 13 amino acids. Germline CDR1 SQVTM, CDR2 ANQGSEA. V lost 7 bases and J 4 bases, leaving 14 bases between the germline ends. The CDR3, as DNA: TGCAGCGGGGGCTCCGGGCTTTACAATGAGCAGTTCTTC. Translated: CSGGSGLYNEQFF.

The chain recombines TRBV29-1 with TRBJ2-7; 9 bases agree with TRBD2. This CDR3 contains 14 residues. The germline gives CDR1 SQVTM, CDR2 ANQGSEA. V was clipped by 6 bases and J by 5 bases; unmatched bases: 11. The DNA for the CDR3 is TGCAGCGTCCAGGGAGGGCTAGCGGGAAACGAGCAGTACTTC. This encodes CSVQGGLAGNEQYF.

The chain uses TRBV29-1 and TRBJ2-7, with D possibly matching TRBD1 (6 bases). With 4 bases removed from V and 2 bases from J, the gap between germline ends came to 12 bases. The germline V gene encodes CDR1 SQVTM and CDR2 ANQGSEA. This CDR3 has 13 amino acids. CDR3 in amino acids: CSVGTDRAYEQYF. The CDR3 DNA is TGCAGCGTTGGGACAGACCGAGCCTACGAGCAGTACTTC.

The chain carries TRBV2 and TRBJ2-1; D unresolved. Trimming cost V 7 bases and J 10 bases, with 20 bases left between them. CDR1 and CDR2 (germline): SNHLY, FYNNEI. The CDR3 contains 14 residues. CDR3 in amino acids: CASKQSLETGEQFF. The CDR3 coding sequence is TGTGCCAGCAAACAGAGCCTAGAAACGGGCGAGCAGTTCTTC.

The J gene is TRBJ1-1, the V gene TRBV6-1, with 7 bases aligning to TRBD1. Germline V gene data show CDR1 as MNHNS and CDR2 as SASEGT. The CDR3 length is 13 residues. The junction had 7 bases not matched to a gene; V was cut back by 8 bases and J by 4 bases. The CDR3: CASSRPGGTEAFF. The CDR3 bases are TGTGCCAGCTCCCGGCCAGGGGGCACTGAAGCTTTCTTT.

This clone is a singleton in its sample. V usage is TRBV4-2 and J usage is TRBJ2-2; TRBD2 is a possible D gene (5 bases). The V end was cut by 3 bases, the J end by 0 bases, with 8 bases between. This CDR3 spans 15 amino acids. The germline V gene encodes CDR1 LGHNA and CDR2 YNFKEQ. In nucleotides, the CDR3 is TGTGCCAGCAGCCACGGGAACTCGAACACCGGGGAGCTGTTTTTT. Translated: CASSHGNSNTGELFF.

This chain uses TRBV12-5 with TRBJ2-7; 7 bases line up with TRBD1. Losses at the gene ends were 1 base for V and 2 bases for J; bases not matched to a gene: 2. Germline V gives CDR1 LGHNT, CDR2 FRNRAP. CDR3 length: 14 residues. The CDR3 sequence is CASGLGQGPYEQYF. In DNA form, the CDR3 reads TGTGCTAGTGGTTTGGGACAGGGTCCCTACGAGCAGTACTTC.

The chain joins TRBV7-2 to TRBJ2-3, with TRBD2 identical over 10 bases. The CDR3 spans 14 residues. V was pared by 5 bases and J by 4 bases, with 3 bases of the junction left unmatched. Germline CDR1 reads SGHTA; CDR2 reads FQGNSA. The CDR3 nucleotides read TGTGCCAGCAGCCCAGGGACTAGCGCAGATACGCAGTATTTT. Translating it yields CASSPGTSADTQYF.

In DNA form, the CDR3 reads TGCAGTGCTGGCCAAGGGACCTTC. It encodes CSAGQGTF. This chain uses TRBV20-1 with TRBJ1-2; D not certain. The ends were cut back, 5 bases at V and 14 bases at J, with 9 bases in the middle. This CDR3 has 8 amino acids. Germline CDR1 reads DFQATT; CDR2 reads SNEGSKA (reference sequence).

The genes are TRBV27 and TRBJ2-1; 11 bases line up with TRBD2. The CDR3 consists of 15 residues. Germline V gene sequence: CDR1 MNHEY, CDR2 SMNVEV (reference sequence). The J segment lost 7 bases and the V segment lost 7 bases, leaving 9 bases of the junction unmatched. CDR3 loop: CASMVTSGRVNEQFF. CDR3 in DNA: TGTGCCAGCATGGTCACTAGCGGGAGAGTGAATGAGCAGTTCTTC.

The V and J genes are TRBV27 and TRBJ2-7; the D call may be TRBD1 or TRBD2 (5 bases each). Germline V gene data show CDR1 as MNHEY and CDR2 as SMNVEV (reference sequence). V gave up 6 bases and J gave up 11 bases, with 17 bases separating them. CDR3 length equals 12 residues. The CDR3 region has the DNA TGTGCCAGCAGCGAACAAGGGACCAGGGAGTACTTC. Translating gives CASSEQGTREYF.

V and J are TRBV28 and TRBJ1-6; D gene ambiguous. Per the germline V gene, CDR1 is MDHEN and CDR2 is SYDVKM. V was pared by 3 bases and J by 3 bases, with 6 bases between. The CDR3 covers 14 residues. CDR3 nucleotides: TGTGCCAGCAGTTTCGGGGTCTATAATTCACCCCTCCACTTT. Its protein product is CASSFGVYNSPLHF.

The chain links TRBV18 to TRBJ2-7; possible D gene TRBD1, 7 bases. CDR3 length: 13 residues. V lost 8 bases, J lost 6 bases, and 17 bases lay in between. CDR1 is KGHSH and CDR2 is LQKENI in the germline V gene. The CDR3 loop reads CASLGTAGVEQYF. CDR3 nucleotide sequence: TGTGCCAGCCTCGGGACAGCGGGTGTCGAGCAGTACTTC. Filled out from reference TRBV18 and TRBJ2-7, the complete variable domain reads NAGVMQNPRHLVRRRGQEARLRCSPMKGHSHVYWYRQLPEEGLKFMVYLQKENIIDESGMPKERFSAEFPKEGPSILRIQQVVRGDSAAYFCASLGTAGVEQYFGPGTRLTVT.

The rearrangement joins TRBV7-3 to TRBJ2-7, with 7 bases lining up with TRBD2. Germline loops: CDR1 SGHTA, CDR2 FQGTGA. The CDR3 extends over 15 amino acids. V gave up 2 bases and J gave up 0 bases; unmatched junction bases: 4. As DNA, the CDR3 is TGTGCCAGCAGCTTACGGGCTAGCGGCTCCTACGAGCAGTACTTC. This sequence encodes CASSLRASGSYEQYF.

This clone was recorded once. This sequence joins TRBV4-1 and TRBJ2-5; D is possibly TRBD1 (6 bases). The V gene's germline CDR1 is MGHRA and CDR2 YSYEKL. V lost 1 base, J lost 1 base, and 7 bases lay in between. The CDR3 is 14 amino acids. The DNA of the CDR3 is TGCGCCAGCAGCCAAGTGACAGGCCAAGAGACCCAGTACTTC. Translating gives CASSQVTGQETQYF.

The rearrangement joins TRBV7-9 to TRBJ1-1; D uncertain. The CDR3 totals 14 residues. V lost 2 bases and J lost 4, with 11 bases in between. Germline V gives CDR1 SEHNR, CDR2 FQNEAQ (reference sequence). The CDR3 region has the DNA TGTGCCAGCAGCTTACTAGCCAGTGGCACTGAAGCTTTCTTT. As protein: CASSLLASGTEAFF.

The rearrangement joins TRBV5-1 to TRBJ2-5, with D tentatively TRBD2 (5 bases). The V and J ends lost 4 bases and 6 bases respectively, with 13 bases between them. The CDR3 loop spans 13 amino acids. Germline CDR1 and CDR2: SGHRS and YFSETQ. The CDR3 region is CASSGVLEKTQYF. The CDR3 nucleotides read TGCGCCAGCAGCGGAGTACTAGAAAAGACCCAGTACTTC.

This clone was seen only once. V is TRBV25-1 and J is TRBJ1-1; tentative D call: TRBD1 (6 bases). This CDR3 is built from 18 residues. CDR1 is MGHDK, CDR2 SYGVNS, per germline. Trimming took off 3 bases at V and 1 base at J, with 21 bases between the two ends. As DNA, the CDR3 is TGTGCCAGCAGTGAGACGGACAGTCGGGTATACGGGAACACTGAAGCTTTCTTT. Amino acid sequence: CASSETDSRVYGNTEAFF. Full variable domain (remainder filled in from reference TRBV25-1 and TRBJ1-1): EADIYQTPRYLVIGTGKKITLECSQTMGHDKMYWYQQDPGMELHLIHYSYGVNSTEKGDLSSESTVSRIRTEHFPLTLESARPSHTSQYLCASSETDSRVYGNTEAFFGQGTRLTVV.

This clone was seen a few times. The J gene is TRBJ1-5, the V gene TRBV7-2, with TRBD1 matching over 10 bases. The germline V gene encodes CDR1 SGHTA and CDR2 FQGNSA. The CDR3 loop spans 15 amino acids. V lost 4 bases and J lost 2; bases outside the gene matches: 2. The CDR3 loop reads CASSWGTGGNQPQHF. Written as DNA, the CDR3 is TGTGCCAGCAGCTGGGGGACAGGGGGCAATCAGCCCCAGCATTTT.

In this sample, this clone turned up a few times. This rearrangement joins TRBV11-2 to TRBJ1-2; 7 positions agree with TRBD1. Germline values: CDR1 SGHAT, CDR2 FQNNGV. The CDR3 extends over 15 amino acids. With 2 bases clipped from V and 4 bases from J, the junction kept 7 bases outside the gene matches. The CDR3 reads CASSLLYRGLYGYTF. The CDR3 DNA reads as TGTGCCAGCAGCTTACTGTATAGGGGGCTCTATGGCTACACCTTC.

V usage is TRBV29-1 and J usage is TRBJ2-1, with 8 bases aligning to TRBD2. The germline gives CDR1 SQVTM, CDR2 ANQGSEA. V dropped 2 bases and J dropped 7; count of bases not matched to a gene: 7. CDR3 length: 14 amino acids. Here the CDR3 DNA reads TGCAGCGTTGAATCGGGAGGGGGGGGGAATGAGCAGTTCTTC. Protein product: CSVESGGGGNEQFF.

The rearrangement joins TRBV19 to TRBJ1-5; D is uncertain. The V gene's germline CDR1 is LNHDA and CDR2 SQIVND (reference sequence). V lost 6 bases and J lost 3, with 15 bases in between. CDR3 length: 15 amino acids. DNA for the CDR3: TGTGCCAGTAGACCCCGAGAGTTTGCCAATCAGCCCCAGCATTTT. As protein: CASRPREFANQPQHF. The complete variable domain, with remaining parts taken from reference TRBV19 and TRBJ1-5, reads DGGITQSPKYLFRKEGQNVTLSCEQNLNHDAMYWYRQDPGQGLRLIYYSQIVNDFQKGDIAEGYSVSREKKESFPLTVTSAQKNPTAFYLCASRPREFANQPQHFGDGTRLSIL.

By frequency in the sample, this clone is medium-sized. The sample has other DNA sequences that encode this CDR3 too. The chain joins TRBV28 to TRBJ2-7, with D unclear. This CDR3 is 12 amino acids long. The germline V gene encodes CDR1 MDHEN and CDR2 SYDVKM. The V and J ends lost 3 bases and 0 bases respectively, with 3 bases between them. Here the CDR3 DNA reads TGTGCCAGCAGTTTGCGCTCCTACGAGCAGTACTTC. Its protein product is CASSLRSYEQYF. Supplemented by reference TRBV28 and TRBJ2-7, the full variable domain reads DVKVTQSSRYLVKRTGEKVFLECVQDMDHENMFWYRQDPGLGLRLIYFSYDVKMKEKGDIPEGYSVSREKKERFSLILESASTNQTSMYLCASSLRSYEQYFGPGTRLTVT.

The CDR3 DNA reads TGTGCCATCAGTGAGTCGGTACAGAGCTCTGGAAACACCATATATTTT. It codes for CAISESVQSSGNTIYF. The rearrangement joins TRBV10-3 to TRBJ1-3; no clear D gene. The CDR3 loop spans 16 amino acids. Germline values: CDR1 ENHRY, CDR2 SYGVKD. Trimming took 0 bases from V and 0 from J, leaving 9 bases between them.

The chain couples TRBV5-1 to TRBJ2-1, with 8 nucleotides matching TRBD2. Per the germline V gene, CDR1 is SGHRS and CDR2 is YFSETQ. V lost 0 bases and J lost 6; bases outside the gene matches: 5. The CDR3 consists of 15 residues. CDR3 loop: CASSLGAGAPNEQFF. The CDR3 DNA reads TGCGCCAGCAGCTTGGGAGCGGGAGCTCCCAATGAGCAGTTCTTC. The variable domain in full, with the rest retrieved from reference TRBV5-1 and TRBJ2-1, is KAGVTQTPRYLIKTRGQQVTLSCSPISGHRSVSWYQQTPGQGLQFLFEYFSETQRNKGNFPGRFSGRQFSNSRSEMNVSTLELGDSALYLCASSLGAGAPNEQFFGPGTRLTVL.

In DNA, the CDR3 is TGCGCCAGCAGCCAACCGGGACATAGGGCTGAAGCTTTCTTT. Its protein is CASSQPGHRAEAFF. The chain carries TRBV4-1 and TRBJ1-1; TRBD1 is a possible D gene (6 bases). This CDR3 has 14 residues. Germline CDR1 is MGHRA and CDR2 is YSYEKL. V gave up 2 bases and J gave up 6 bases, with 13 bases separating them.

The chain's CDR3 is CASSSVERKVYGYTF. The CDR3 nucleotides read TGTGCCAGCAGTTCCGTGGAGAGGAAAGTTTATGGCTACACCTTC. J is TRBJ1-2 and V is TRBV27; no firm D call. The CDR3 is made up of 15 amino acids. V lost 4 bases, J lost 5 bases, and 17 bases lay in between. Germline V gene lookup returns CDR1 MNHEY and CDR2 SMNVEV (reference sequence).

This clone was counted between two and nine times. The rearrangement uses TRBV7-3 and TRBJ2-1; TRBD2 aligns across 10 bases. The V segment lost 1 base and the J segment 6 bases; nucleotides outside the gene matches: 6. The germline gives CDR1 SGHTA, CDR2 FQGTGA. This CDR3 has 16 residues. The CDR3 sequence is CASSLNALAGVNEQFF. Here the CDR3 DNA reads TGTGCCAGCAGCTTAAATGCTCTAGCGGGAGTCAATGAGCAGTTCTTC. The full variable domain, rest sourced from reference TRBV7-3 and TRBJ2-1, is GAGVSQTPSNKVTEKGKYVELRCDPISGHTALYWYRQSLGQGPEFLIYFQGTGAADDSGLPNDRFFAVRPEGSVSTLKIQRTERGDSAVYLCASSLNALAGVNEQFFGPGTRLTVL.

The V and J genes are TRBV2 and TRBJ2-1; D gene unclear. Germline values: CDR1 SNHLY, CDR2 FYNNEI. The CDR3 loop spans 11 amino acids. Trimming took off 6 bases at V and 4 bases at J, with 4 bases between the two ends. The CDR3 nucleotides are TGTGCCAGCAGGGGATACAATGAGCAGTTCTTC. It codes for CASRGYNEQFF.

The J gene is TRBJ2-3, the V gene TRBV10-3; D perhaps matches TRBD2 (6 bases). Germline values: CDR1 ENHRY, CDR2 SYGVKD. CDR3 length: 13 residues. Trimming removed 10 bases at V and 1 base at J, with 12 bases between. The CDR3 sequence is CANSGLRTDTQYF. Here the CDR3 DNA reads TGTGCCAACAGCGGGCTTCGCACAGATACGCAGTATTTT.